The following is a TCR beta chain sequence with its context. Individually, cDNA molecules had unique molecular identifiers attached to them. TCRdb called the 5' RACE reads again in MiXCR, with one record for every CDR3 protein. The table includes around 94,000 distinct CDR3 sequences, about an eighth detected once. This record comes from a study of early T cells in non-severe SARS-CoV-2 infection. The sample comprised whole blood. The TCR sequence derives from an adult who was a healthcare worker with PCR-confirmed SARS-CoV-2 infection or an uninfected control (not recorded which).

In DNA, the CDR3 is TGTGCCAGCAGCTTTGCGTATACGCAGTATTTT. This gives the protein CASSFAYTQYF. The V and J genes are TRBV7-2 and TRBJ2-3; no clear D gene. CDR1 and CDR2 (germline): SGHTA, FQGNSA. There are 11 residues in the CDR3. The ends were cut back, 3 bases at V and 7 bases at J, with 5 bases in the middle.